The subject of this entry is one TCR beta chain. Its antigen is unidentified. The source of the sample is a study of T cell responses to AZD1222 COVID-19 vaccine. Study information: Analyses pooled second doses at about 4 or about 12 weeks.

This table comes from immunoSEQ multiplex PCR, and its TCRdb copy is limited to in-frame clones, with some not included. The repertoire holds around 100,000 clones, with approximately 83% as singletons. This CDR3 region has 13 residues. Trimming left V 6 bases short and J 8 bases short, with 13 bases between. Study outcomes and limitations: Reports indicate that nearly half of spike-specific TCRs are directed at unmutated variant regions. Spike regions recognized by vaccine-associated CD4 TCRs spanned the protein, led by 160-218 and 743-854. Increased Spike-specific TCR breadth and depth were observed after two AZD1222 doses.

The receptor was isolated from an adult in good health. J is TRBJ2-2 and V is TRBV12-3 or TRBV12-4; weak D call: TRBD1 (5 bases). The sequences come from peripheral blood, collected on day 0 of AZD1222 vaccination. Written as DNA, the CDR3 is TGTGCCAGCAGCGAGCAGGGCGTGGGGGAGCTGTTTTTT. Encoded protein: CASSEQGVGELFF.